Presented here are 2 T cell receptor beta chains from one specimen sequenced in a study of blood T cells in healthy people across ages. A second PCR of about 7 to 12 cycles used a sample-barcoded 5' primer and a J-beta primer mix. TCRdb re-called the 5' RACE reads through MiXCR, storing one row per CDR3 protein. Among about 1,800,000 distinct CDR3 sequences, about 28% were seen once, and the ten largest hold 7.7%. The sequenced sample consisted of blood. These TCRs come from a woman aged 25 to 45 in good health.

This clonotype was picked up many times. The J gene is TRBJ2-1, the V gene TRBV12-3 or TRBV12-4; TRBD1 agrees at 9 bases. This CDR3 region has 14 residues. The V gene end was trimmed by 5 bases and the J gene end by 4 bases; junction bases not matched to a gene: 3. The CDR3 nucleotides read TGTGCCAGCAGTGCGGGACAGGGTTACAATGAGCAGTTCTTC. It encodes CASSAGQGYNEQFF.

For this clonotype: This may stem from a read error, because a much larger clone lies one nucleotide away. V and J are TRBV5-1 and TRBJ2-5; 10 bases map to TRBD2. The CDR3 covers 15 residues. The germline V gene encodes CDR1 SGHRS and CDR2 YFSETQ. With V trimmed by 4 bases and J by 11 bases, 14 bases remained unmatched. The CDR3 spells CASSRLASGGDEQYF. Written as DNA, the CDR3 is TGCGCCAGCAGCCGGCTGGCTAGCGGGGGCGATGAGCAGTACTTC.